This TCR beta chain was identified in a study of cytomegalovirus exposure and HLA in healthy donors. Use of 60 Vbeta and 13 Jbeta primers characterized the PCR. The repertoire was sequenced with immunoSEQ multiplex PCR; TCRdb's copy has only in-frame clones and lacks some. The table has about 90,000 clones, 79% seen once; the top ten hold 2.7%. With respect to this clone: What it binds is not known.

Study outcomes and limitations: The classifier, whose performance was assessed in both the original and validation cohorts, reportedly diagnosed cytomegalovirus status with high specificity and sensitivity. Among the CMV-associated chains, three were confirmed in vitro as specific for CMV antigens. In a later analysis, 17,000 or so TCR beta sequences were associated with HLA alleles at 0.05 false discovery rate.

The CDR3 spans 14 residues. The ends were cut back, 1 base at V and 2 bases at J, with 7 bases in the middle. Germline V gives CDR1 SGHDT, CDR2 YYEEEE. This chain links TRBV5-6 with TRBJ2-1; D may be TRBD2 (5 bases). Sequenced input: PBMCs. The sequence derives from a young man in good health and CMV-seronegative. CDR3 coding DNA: TGTGCCAGCAGCTTGAGAGCGGCCTACAATGAGCAGTTCTTC. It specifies CASSLRAAYNEQFF. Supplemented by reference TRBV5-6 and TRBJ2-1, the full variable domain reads DAGVTQSPTHLIKTRGQQVTLRCSPKSGHDTVSWYQQALGQGPQFIFQYYEEEERQRGNFPDRFSGHQFPNYSSELNVNALLLGDSALYLCASSLRAAYNEQFFGPGTRLTVL.